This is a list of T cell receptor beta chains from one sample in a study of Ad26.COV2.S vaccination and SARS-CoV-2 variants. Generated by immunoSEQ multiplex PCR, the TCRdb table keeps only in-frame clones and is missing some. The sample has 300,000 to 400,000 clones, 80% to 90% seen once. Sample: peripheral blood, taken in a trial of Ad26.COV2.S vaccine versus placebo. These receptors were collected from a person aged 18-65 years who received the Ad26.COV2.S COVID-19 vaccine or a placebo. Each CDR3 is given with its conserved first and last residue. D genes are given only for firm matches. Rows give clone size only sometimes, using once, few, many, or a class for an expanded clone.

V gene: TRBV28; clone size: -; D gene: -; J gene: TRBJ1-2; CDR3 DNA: TGTGCCAGCAGTTTAACAGGGCAGCTTACTAACTATGGCTACACCTTC; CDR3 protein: CASSLTGQLTNYGYTF
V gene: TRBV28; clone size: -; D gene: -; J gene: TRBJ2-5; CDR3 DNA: TGTGCCAGCTTCTCCGGACAGTCCGAAGAGACCCAGTACTTC; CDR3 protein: CASFSGQSEETQYF
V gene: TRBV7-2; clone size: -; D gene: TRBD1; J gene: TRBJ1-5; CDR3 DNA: TGTGCCAGCAGTCTGGACAGGGGGTTTGGTCAGCCCCAGCATTTT; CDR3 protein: CASSLDRGFGQPQHF
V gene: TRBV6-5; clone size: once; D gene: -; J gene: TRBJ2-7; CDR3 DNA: TGTGCCAGCAGGAGGAATCCCCTCTACGAGCAGTACTTC; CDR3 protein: CASRRNPLYEQYF
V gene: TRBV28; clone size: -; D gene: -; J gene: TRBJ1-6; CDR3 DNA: TGTGCCAGCAGTTTCGAACGGGAAAATTCACCCCTCCACTTT; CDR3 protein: CASSFERENSPLHF
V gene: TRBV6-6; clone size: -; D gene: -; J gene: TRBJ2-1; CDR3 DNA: TGTGCCAGCAGCTCAGGGGTCGGTGAGCAGTTCTTC; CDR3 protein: CASSSGVGEQFF
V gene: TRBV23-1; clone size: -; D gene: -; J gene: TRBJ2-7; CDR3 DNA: TGCGCCAGCGCCTTGAGGGACGGAGCTTCCTACGAGCAGTACTTC; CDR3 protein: CASALRDGASYEQYF
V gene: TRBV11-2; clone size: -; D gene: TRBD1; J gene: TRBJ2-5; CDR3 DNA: TGTGCCAGCAGCCTCGACCCCGGACAGGGGGCGAGAAAGACCCAGTACTTC; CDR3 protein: CASSLDPGQGARKTQYF
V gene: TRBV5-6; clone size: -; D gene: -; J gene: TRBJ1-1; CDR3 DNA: TGTGCCAGCAGCTTATTGACAGGCAGGGTAGACACTGAAGCTTTCTTT; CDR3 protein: CASSLLTGRVDTEAFF
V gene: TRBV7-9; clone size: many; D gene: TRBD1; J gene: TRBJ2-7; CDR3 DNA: TGTGCCAGCAGCTCCTGGACAGGGACGTACGACGAGCAGTACTTC; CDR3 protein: CASSSWTGTYDEQYF
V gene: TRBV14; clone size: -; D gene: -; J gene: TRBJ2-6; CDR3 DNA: TGTGCCAGCAGCCAAGGTCTCAGGGCTGGGGCCAACGTCCTGACTTTC; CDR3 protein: CASSQGLRAGANVLTF
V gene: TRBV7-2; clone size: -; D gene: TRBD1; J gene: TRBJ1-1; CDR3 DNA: TGTGCCAGCAGCCAACAGGGGGACAGCACTGAAGCTTTCTTT; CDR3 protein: CASSQQGDSTEAFF
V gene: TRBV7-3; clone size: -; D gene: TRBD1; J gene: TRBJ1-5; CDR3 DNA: TGTGCCAGCACCCGGGACAGGGTAGGTAATCAGCCCCAGCATTTT; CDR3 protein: CASTRDRVGNQPQHF
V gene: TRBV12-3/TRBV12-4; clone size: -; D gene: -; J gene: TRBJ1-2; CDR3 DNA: TGTGCCAGCAACCAGGGCAATTTCCGTGGCTACACCTTC; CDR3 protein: CASNQGNFRGYTF
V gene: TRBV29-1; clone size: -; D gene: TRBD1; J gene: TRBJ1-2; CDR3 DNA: TGCAGCGTTGAAAGGAGTGAAAGGGGGCGGGATGGCTACACCTTC; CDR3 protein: CSVERSERGRDGYTF
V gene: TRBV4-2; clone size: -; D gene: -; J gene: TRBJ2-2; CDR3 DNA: TGTGCCAGCAGCCGAGGGACCCAGAACACCGGGGAGCTGTTTTTT; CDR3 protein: CASSRGTQNTGELFF
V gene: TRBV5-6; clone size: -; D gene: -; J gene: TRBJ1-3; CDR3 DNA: TGTGCCAGCAGCCCCGGGGCCGGGGCTGGAAACACCATATATTTT; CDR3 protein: CASSPGAGAGNTIYF
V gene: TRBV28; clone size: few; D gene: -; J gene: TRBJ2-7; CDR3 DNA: TGTGCCAGCACCACTGGAGGGGAGACCTACGAGCAGTACTTC; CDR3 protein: CASTTGGETYEQYF
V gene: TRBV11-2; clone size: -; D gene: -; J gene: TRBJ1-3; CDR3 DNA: TGTGCCAGCAGCTTAGAGGGTTTTCGGGGGAGCTCTGGAAACACCATATATTTT; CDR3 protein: CASSLEGFRGSSGNTIYF
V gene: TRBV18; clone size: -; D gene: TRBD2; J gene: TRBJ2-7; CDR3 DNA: TGTGCCAGCTCACCTTCTCGGACTAGCGGGGGGTACGAGCAGTACTTC; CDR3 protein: CASSPSRTSGGYEQYF
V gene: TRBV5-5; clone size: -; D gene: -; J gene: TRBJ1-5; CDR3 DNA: TGTGCCAGCAGCTTTCGGACAAATCAGCCCCAGCATTTT; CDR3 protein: CASSFRTNQPQHF
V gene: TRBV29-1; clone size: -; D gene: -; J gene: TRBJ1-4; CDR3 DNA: TGCAGCGTGGGTCCCTCGGCTAGTAATGAAAAACTGTTTTTT; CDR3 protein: CSVGPSASNEKLFF
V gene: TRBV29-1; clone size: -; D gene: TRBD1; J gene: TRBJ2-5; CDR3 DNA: TGCAGCGCCCGAGGGGGCGCGGAGACCCAGTACTTC; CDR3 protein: CSARGGAETQYF
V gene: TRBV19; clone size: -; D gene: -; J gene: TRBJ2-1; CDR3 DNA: TGTGCCAGTAGTTTGGGGCTATACAATGAGCAGTTCTTC; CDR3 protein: CASSLGLYNEQFF
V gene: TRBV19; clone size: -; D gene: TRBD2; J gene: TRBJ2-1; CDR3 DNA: TGTGCCAGTAGTAGGGGACTAGCGGGGATCAATGAGCAGTTCTTC; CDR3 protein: CASSRGLAGINEQFF
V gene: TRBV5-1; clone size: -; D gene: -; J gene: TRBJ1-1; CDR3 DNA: TGCGCCAGCAGCTTGACCACCAGGGAGGGAGGAACTGAAGCTTTCTTT; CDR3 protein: CASSLTTREGGTEAFF
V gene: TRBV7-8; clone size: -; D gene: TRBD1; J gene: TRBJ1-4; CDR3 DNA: TGTGCCAGCAGCCGGGACAGGGGTGAAAAACTGTTTTTT; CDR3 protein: CASSRDRGEKLFF
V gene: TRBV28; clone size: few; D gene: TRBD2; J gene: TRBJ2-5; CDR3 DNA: TGTGCCAGCAGTTTGAACGGGGGGTACCAAGAGACCCAGTACTTC; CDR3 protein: CASSLNGGYQETQYF
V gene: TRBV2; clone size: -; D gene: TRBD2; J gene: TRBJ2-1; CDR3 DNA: TGTGCCAGCACAGCAGCGGGGGGTGACTCTGAGCAGTTCTTC; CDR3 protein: CASTAAGGDSEQFF